The rows below give T cell receptor beta chains drawn from one sample of a study of blood T cell repertoires in COVID-19. Only in-frame clones appear in the TCRdb table, and some are missing; sequencing was by immunoSEQ multiplex PCR. The sample holds roughly 150,000 clones, roughly 80% seen once. Sequencing was carried out using PBMCs or T cells enriched from blood (not recorded which). These receptors were obtained from a woman aged 40 to 50 with acute COVID-19. CDR3s include the opening cysteine and the closing phenylalanine or tryptophan. A D gene is named only where the DNA matches it firmly. Where a row states a size, it is once, few, many or the class of an expanded clone; other rows omit it.

v_call	clone_size	d_call	j_call	cdr3_aa	cdr3_nt
TRBV30	NA	TRBD2	TRBJ2-3	CAWSRGGSADTQYF	TGTGCCTGGAGCCGGGGGGGGAGCGCAGATACGCAGTATTTT
TRBV18	NA	TRBD2	TRBJ2-3	CASSPREGPDTQYF	TGTGCCAGCTCACCTCGGGAGGGGCCTGATACGCAGTATTTT
TRBV7-8	NA	NA	TRBJ2-1	CASSPGLIYNEQFF	TGTGCCAGCAGCCCGGGACTCATATACAATGAGCAGTTCTTC
TRBV7-9	few	TRBD2	TRBJ2-5	CASSSPRSGSVETQYF	TGTGCCAGCAGCTCCCCTAGAAGCGGGAGTGTTGAGACCCAGTACTTC
TRBV9	once	TRBD2	TRBJ2-7	CASSVGDSGSYEQYF	TGTGCCAGCAGCGTAGGTGATAGCGGGAGCTACGAGCAGTACTTC
TRBV15	NA	NA	TRBJ2-3	CATSRGAGRDTQYF	TGTGCCACCAGCAGAGGCGCAGGGCGAGATACGCAGTATTTT
TRBV19	NA	TRBD1	TRBJ1-5	CASRMTGGAANQPQHF	TGTGCCAGTAGAATGACAGGGGGCGCCGCCAATCAGCCCCAGCATTTT
TRBV19	NA	TRBD2	TRBJ2-1	CASSKFLAGLDEQFF	TGTGCCAGTAGTAAGTTCCTAGCGGGTTTGGATGAGCAGTTCTTC
TRBV19	NA	TRBD1	TRBJ1-2	CASAPGQTYGGYTF	TGTGCCAGTGCTCCGGGACAGACCTATGGGGGCTACACCTTC
TRBV6-2/TRBV6-3	NA	NA	TRBJ1-1	CASSSGPRDRVATEAFF	TGTGCCAGCAGTTCGGGCCCCCGGGATCGGGTGGCCACTGAAGCTTTCTTT
TRBV3-1/TRBV3-2	NA	NA	TRBJ2-3	CASSQDYGTWTDTQYF	TGTGCCAGCAGCCAAGATTACGGGACATGGACAGATACGCAGTATTTT
TRBV27	NA	NA	TRBJ1-1	CASKKGDTEAFF	TGTGCCAGCAAAAAGGGGGACACTGAAGCTTTCTTT
TRBV11-3	NA	TRBD1	TRBJ1-1	CASSSRQGLNTEAFF	TGTGCCAGCAGCTCCCGACAGGGCCTGAACACTGAAGCTTTCTTT
TRBV10-1	NA	NA	TRBJ1-5	CASSQGPYQPQHF	TGCGCCAGCAGTCAGGGTCCATATCAGCCCCAGCATTTT
TRBV27	NA	TRBD1	TRBJ1-1	CASSPRTGGTEAFF	TGTGCCAGCAGTCCCCGGACAGGGGGCACTGAAGCTTTCTTT
TRBV4-1	once	TRBD1	TRBJ1-3	CASSRLQGGNTIYF	TGCGCCAGCAGCAGGCTACAGGGGGGAAACACCATATATTTT
TRBV27	NA	TRBD2	TRBJ2-1	CASSYQGSGKSDNEQFF	TGTGCCAGCAGTTATCAGGGTAGCGGGAAATCCGACAATGAGCAGTTCTTC
TRBV19	NA	NA	TRBJ1-2	CASSIEGLGGYTF	TGTGCCAGTAGTATAGAGGGTCTGGGCGGCTACACCTTC
TRBV30	NA	TRBD1	TRBJ1-3	CAWSSGGRQINTIYF	TGTGCCTGGAGTTCAGGGGGCCGCCAGATAAACACCATATATTTT
TRBV3-1/TRBV3-2	NA	NA	TRBJ1-2	CASSQGRQYSFNGYTF	TGTGCCAGCAGCCAAGGGAGGCAGTACTCATTTAATGGCTACACCTTC
TRBV5-1	NA	TRBD2	TRBJ2-5	CASSLGGASGTQETQYF	TGCGCCAGCAGCTTGGGCGGGGCTAGCGGGACTCAAGAGACCCAGTACTTC
TRBV7-9	once	NA	TRBJ2-3	CASSLRNTLSLPSTDTQYF	TGTGCCAGCAGCTTAAGGAATACTCTTAGCCTTCCTAGCACAGATACGCAGTATTTT
TRBV7-8	NA	TRBD2	TRBJ2-7	CASSSHGTSGTYEQYF	TGTGCCAGCAGCTCCCACGGGACTAGCGGCACCTACGAGCAGTACTTC
TRBV5-8	few	NA	TRBJ1-1	CASSLVWSGTEAFF	TGTGCCAGCAGCTTGGTTTGGAGTGGAACTGAAGCTTTCTTT
TRBV5-1	NA	NA	TRBJ1-3	CASSLGTNNGNTIYF	TGCGCCAGCAGCTTGGGGACAAACAACGGCAACACCATATATTTT
TRBV18	NA	TRBD2	TRBJ2-2	CASSPPVRRASGSHTDTGELFF	TGTGCCAGCTCACCACCGGTCCGCAGGGCTAGCGGGAGTCATACAGACACCGGGGAGCTGTTTTTT
TRBV5-1	NA	TRBD1	TRBJ2-3	CASWGQGSTDTQYF	TGCGCCAGCTGGGGACAGGGCAGCACAGATACGCAGTATTTT
TRBV6-6	once	NA	TRBJ2-1	CAIHEVRGKSYNEQFF	TGTGCCATACACGAGGTGCGGGGTAAGAGCTACAATGAGCAGTTCTTC
TRBV11-2	few	NA	TRBJ2-1	CASRSVDNEQFF	TGTGCCAGCAGGTCAGTGGACAATGAGCAGTTCTTC
TRBV29-1	NA	NA	TRBJ2-1	CSGNRDSYNEQFF	TGCAGCGGTAACAGGGACTCCTACAATGAGCAGTTCTTC
TRBV12-5	NA	TRBD1	TRBJ1-1	CASAQTGTFPDTEAFF	TGTGCTAGTGCCCAGACAGGGACCTTCCCGGACACTGAAGCTTTCTTT
TRBV2	NA	NA	TRBJ1-4	CASISAIRGTNEKLFF	TGTGCCAGCATAAGTGCCATCAGGGGAACTAATGAAAAACTGTTTTTT
TRBV7-3	NA	NA	TRBJ2-5	CASSLSPVYQETQYF	TGTGCCAGCAGCTTGAGTCCGGTGTACCAAGAGACCCAGTACTTC
TRBV9	NA	NA	TRBJ1-2	CASSVGAGQNYGYTF	TGTGCCAGCAGCGTAGGGGCAGGACAAAACTATGGCTACACCTTC
TRBV5-1	NA	NA	TRBJ2-3	CASSFTSGSSDTQYF	TGCGCCAGCAGCTTTACTAGTGGATCGTCTGATACGCAGTATTTT
TRBV13	NA	NA	TRBJ1-1	CASSQGQPNTEAFF	TGTGCCAGCAGCCAGGGACAACCGAACACTGAAGCTTTCTTT
TRBV4-1	NA	NA	TRBJ1-5	CASSQGQIFQPQHF	TGCGCCAGCAGCCAAGGACAGATCTTTCAGCCCCAGCATTTT
TRBV7-9	few	NA	TRBJ2-6	CASAPRWGGVVSGANVLTF	TGTGCCAGCGCCCCCCGGTGGGGGGGCGTAGTGTCTGGGGCCAACGTCCTGACTTTC
TRBV29-1	NA	TRBD2	TRBJ2-3	CSVEGGTKRTDTQYF	TGCAGCGTTGAAGGGGGGACTAAACGCACAGATACGCAGTATTTT
TRBV18	NA	TRBD1	TRBJ2-7	CASSPLAGQGSEQYF	TGTGCCAGCTCACCGTTGGCGGGACAGGGGAGCGAGCAGTACTTC
TRBV30	NA	NA	TRBJ1-6	CAWSQGMDSPLHF	TGTGCCTGGAGTCAGGGCATGGATTCACCCCTCCACTTT
TRBV3-1/TRBV3-2	NA	TRBD2	TRBJ2-5	CASSQGGTRQETQYF	TGTGCCAGCAGCCAAGGTGGGACTAGACAAGAGACCCAGTACTTC
TRBV11-3	NA	TRBD1	TRBJ2-1	CASSFLGTGGHNEQFF	TGTGCCAGCAGCTTTTTGGGGACAGGAGGGCACAATGAGCAGTTCTTC
TRBV19	NA	NA	TRBJ1-1	CASSIDALRRTEAFF	TGTGCCAGTAGTATAGACGCGCTACGGCGGACTGAAGCTTTCTTT
TRBV19	NA	TRBD1	TRBJ1-1	CASTHSGGLRGTEAFF	TGTGCCAGTACGCACTCAGGGGGCTTAAGAGGTACTGAAGCTTTCTTT
TRBV7-2	medium-sized	NA	TRBJ2-2	CASSHSGGAGELFF	TGTGCCAGCAGCCACTCAGGAGGAGCCGGGGAGCTGTTTTTT
TRBV30	NA	NA	TRBJ1-1	CAWREDGQAFF	TGTGCCTGGAGGGAGGACGGACAAGCTTTCTTT
TRBV12-5	NA	TRBD2	TRBJ2-3	CASAPRGTSMTDTQYF	TGTGCTAGTGCTCCCCGCGGGACTAGCATGACAGATACGCAGTATTTT
TRBV12-3/TRBV12-4	NA	TRBD1	TRBJ1-2	CASGTDSYGYTF	TGTGCCAGCGGGACAGACTCCTATGGCTACACCTTC
TRBV27	NA	TRBD1	TRBJ1-2	CASSSRYRGVNYGYTF	TGTGCCAGCAGTTCAAGATACAGGGGTGTCAACTATGGCTACACCTTC